These T cell receptor beta chains were read from a single sample in a study of shared clonotypes between healthy human individuals. Using immunoSEQ multiplex PCR, the repertoire was profiled, and TCRdb retains in-frame clones only, with some absent. The table lists roughly 2.1 million clones, about 92% of them singletons, with 1.5% to 2% in the top ten. The specimen sequenced was naive CD8+ T cells from PBMCs. The receptors were gathered from a man aged 18-30 years in good health. Some clones in this sample may be carry-over from other donors' samples. The CDR3 runs from the conserved cysteine through the conserved F or W. The order of the fields is CDR3 DNA, CDR3 protein, D gene, J gene, clone size, V gene. The D gene is left open where the match is weak. Clone size is given for some rows only: seen once, a few or many times, or a class if the clone is expanded.

cdr3_nt: TGTGCCTGGGGGGGAGGGGGCGAAGAGACCCAGTACTTC
cdr3_aa: CAWGGGGEETQYF
d_call: -
j_call: TRBJ2-5
clone_size: -
v_call: TRBV30

cdr3_nt: TGTGCCAGCAGCCGCAGGGGGCTAGCAATTGAAGATACGCAGTATTTT
cdr3_aa: CASSRRGLAIEDTQYF
d_call: TRBD1
j_call: TRBJ2-3
clone_size: -
v_call: TRBV7-9

cdr3_nt: TGTGCCAGCAGCGTAGGGACAGGGTATTTCACCGGGGAGCTGTTTTTT
cdr3_aa: CASSVGTGYFTGELFF
d_call: TRBD1
j_call: TRBJ2-2
clone_size: -
v_call: TRBV9

cdr3_nt: TGCGCCAGCAGCGAGGGCTCCGGGACAAAATACCACTACGAGCAGTACTTC
cdr3_aa: CASSEGSGTKYHYEQYF
d_call: -
j_call: TRBJ2-7
clone_size: -
v_call: TRBV5-1

cdr3_nt: TGCAGCGTCCTGGCGCAGGGGATCAGTGGAGATACGCAGTATTTT
cdr3_aa: CSVLAQGISGDTQYF
d_call: -
j_call: TRBJ2-3
clone_size: -
v_call: TRBV29-1

cdr3_nt: TGTGCCAGCAGTGAAGAGACAGGGGTTACCTACGAGCAGTACTTC
cdr3_aa: CASSEETGVTYEQYF
d_call: TRBD1
j_call: TRBJ2-7
clone_size: -
v_call: TRBV6-1

cdr3_nt: TGCGCCAGCAGCCGGTCAATGGGGCCCTCCTACGAGCAGTACTTC
cdr3_aa: CASSRSMGPSYEQYF
d_call: -
j_call: TRBJ2-7
clone_size: -
v_call: TRBV4-3

cdr3_nt: TGTGCCTGGAGTGTACGGATCTGGGATGAAAAACTGTTTTTT
cdr3_aa: CAWSVRIWDEKLFF
d_call: -
j_call: TRBJ1-4
clone_size: -
v_call: TRBV30

cdr3_nt: TGTGCCAGCAGTTATTCCGGTTCCTACGAGCAGTACTTC
cdr3_aa: CASSYSGSYEQYF
d_call: -
j_call: TRBJ2-7
clone_size: -
v_call: TRBV27

cdr3_nt: TGTGCCAGCAGCCGCCCGGGCGGGGAGCTGTTTTTT
cdr3_aa: CASSRPGGELFF
d_call: -
j_call: TRBJ2-2
clone_size: -
v_call: TRBV11-1

cdr3_nt: TGTGCCAGTAGTCTTGGGGCCTCGAACACTGAAGCTTTCTTT
cdr3_aa: CASSLGASNTEAFF
d_call: -
j_call: TRBJ1-1
clone_size: -
v_call: TRBV19

cdr3_nt: TGTGCCAGCAGTTATAGCGGGAGACCAGATACGCAGTATTTT
cdr3_aa: CASSYSGRPDTQYF
d_call: TRBD2
j_call: TRBJ2-3
clone_size: -
v_call: TRBV6-5

cdr3_nt: TGTGCCAGCAGTTTACTCGGGACTAGCGGGAGTTTCTACGAGCAGTACTTC
cdr3_aa: CASSLLGTSGSFYEQYF
d_call: TRBD2
j_call: TRBJ2-7
clone_size: -
v_call: TRBV27

cdr3_nt: TGTGCCGCAAACATCTACAGGGGCGACCTCTATGGCTACACCTTC
cdr3_aa: CAANIYRGDLYGYTF
d_call: TRBD1
j_call: TRBJ1-2
clone_size: -
v_call: TRBV6-1

cdr3_nt: TGTGCCAGCAGCTTGGGGGCCAGGGTCTACGAGCAGTACTTC
cdr3_aa: CASSLGARVYEQYF
d_call: -
j_call: TRBJ2-7
clone_size: -
v_call: TRBV5-6

cdr3_nt: TGTGCCAGCAGCACCCAGGGCGCGGGTACTGAAGCTTTCTTT
cdr3_aa: CASSTQGAGTEAFF
d_call: -
j_call: TRBJ1-1
clone_size: -
v_call: TRBV9

cdr3_nt: TGTGCCAGCGGCCGCGACGGGGTCGAGCAGTACTTC
cdr3_aa: CASGRDGVEQYF
d_call: -
j_call: TRBJ2-7
clone_size: -
v_call: TRBV2

cdr3_nt: TGTGCCAGCAGTTTCCCTTCTACCTCAGGGGGCCTGAGCAATCAGCCCCAGCATTTT
cdr3_aa: CASSFPSTSGGLSNQPQHF
d_call: TRBD1
j_call: TRBJ1-5
clone_size: -
v_call: TRBV28

cdr3_nt: TGTGCCAGCAGCTTAATTTCAGGGTCCAATGAGCAGTTCTTC
cdr3_aa: CASSLISGSNEQFF
d_call: -
j_call: TRBJ2-1
clone_size: -
v_call: TRBV7-3

cdr3_nt: TGTGCCAGTTCCTACAGGAACTCCTACGAGCAGTACTTC
cdr3_aa: CASSYRNSYEQYF
d_call: -
j_call: TRBJ2-7
clone_size: once
v_call: TRBV19

cdr3_nt: TGTGCCAGCAGCTTAGCCCCGACAGTGAACACTGAAGCTTTCTTT
cdr3_aa: CASSLAPTVNTEAFF
d_call: -
j_call: TRBJ1-1
clone_size: -
v_call: TRBV11-3

cdr3_nt: TGTGCCATCAGTGACATCACGGGGGGATCCTACGAGCAGTACTTC
cdr3_aa: CAISDITGGSYEQYF
d_call: TRBD2
j_call: TRBJ2-7
clone_size: once
v_call: TRBV10-3

cdr3_nt: TGTGCCAGCAGCGAATGGACTAGCGGGTCTGACGAGCAGTACTTC
cdr3_aa: CASSEWTSGSDEQYF
d_call: TRBD2
j_call: TRBJ2-7
clone_size: -
v_call: TRBV27

cdr3_nt: TGTGCCAGCAGCTTAGCTTTACGGGTGGGAACTGAAGCTTTCTTT
cdr3_aa: CASSLALRVGTEAFF
d_call: -
j_call: TRBJ1-1
clone_size: -
v_call: TRBV7-2

cdr3_nt: TGTGCCACCCAACAGGGTTGGAGCAATCAGCCCCAGCATTTT
cdr3_aa: CATQQGWSNQPQHF
d_call: -
j_call: TRBJ1-5
clone_size: -
v_call: TRBV15

cdr3_nt: TGTGCCAGCAGCTCCCCAGCGAGGCCCTACGAGCAGTACTTC
cdr3_aa: CASSSPARPYEQYF
d_call: -
j_call: TRBJ2-7
clone_size: -
v_call: TRBV9

cdr3_nt: TGTGCCACCAGCAGTCGGGGCTTGAACACTGAAGCTTTCTTT
cdr3_aa: CATSSRGLNTEAFF
d_call: -
j_call: TRBJ1-1
clone_size: few
v_call: TRBV15

cdr3_nt: TGTGCCAGCAGCTTACAGGGAGCGGGGAGCTCCTACAATGAGCAGTTCTTC
cdr3_aa: CASSLQGAGSSYNEQFF
d_call: TRBD2
j_call: TRBJ2-1
clone_size: -
v_call: TRBV11-2

cdr3_nt: TGTGCCAGCAGTCAAACCGGGGTTGGAGATCAGCCCCAGCATTTT
cdr3_aa: CASSQTGVGDQPQHF
d_call: -
j_call: TRBJ1-5
clone_size: -
v_call: TRBV27

cdr3_nt: TGTGCCAGCAGCCAGGACAGGGGCTACGAGCAGTACTTC
cdr3_aa: CASSQDRGYEQYF
d_call: TRBD1
j_call: TRBJ2-7
clone_size: -
v_call: TRBV9

cdr3_nt: TGTGCCACCAGCATCATGAACACTGAAGCTTTCTTT
cdr3_aa: CATSIMNTEAFF
d_call: -
j_call: TRBJ1-1
clone_size: -
v_call: TRBV15

cdr3_nt: TGTGCCAGTAGGCCCCAGCGGGGCTCAGCTGGAAACACCATATATTTT
cdr3_aa: CASRPQRGSAGNTIYF
d_call: -
j_call: TRBJ1-3
clone_size: -
v_call: TRBV19

cdr3_nt: TGTGCCAGCACCTACCGACAGGCCCTCGGGTACGAGCAGTACTTC
cdr3_aa: CASTYRQALGYEQYF
d_call: -
j_call: TRBJ2-7
clone_size: -
v_call: TRBV28

cdr3_nt: TGTGCCAGCAGCTTCGGGACAGTATACAATGAGCAGTTCTTC
cdr3_aa: CASSFGTVYNEQFF
d_call: TRBD1
j_call: TRBJ2-1
clone_size: -
v_call: TRBV7-2

cdr3_nt: TGCGCCAGCAGCATGGACGGACCCTATGGCTACACCTTC
cdr3_aa: CASSMDGPYGYTF
d_call: -
j_call: TRBJ1-2
clone_size: -
v_call: TRBV5-1

cdr3_nt: TGTGCCAGCTCTTCCAGAGGAACTGAAGCTTTCTTT
cdr3_aa: CASSSRGTEAFF
d_call: -
j_call: TRBJ1-1
clone_size: -
v_call: TRBV9

cdr3_nt: TGTGCCAGCAGCTTACGCCAGGGGGCCGGCTATGGCTACACCTTC
cdr3_aa: CASSLRQGAGYGYTF
d_call: TRBD1
j_call: TRBJ1-2
clone_size: -
v_call: TRBV5-8

cdr3_nt: TGTGCCAGCCGCCGGGACAGCTATGGCTACACCTTC
cdr3_aa: CASRRDSYGYTF
d_call: TRBD1
j_call: TRBJ1-2
clone_size: -
v_call: TRBV7-9

cdr3_nt: TGTGCCAGCAGCTTAGGGGCCCCTCAAGAGACCCAGTACTTC
cdr3_aa: CASSLGAPQETQYF
d_call: -
j_call: TRBJ2-5
clone_size: -
v_call: TRBV7-9

cdr3_nt: TGTGCCAGTAGTATAGGTGGGCTAGCGGGTCCCAAAAACATTCAGTACTTC
cdr3_aa: CASSIGGLAGPKNIQYF
d_call: TRBD2
j_call: TRBJ2-4
clone_size: once
v_call: TRBV19